This T cell receptor beta chain was recovered during a study of T cell repertoires in cytomegalovirus infection. Germline V gene sequence: CDR1 MNHEY, CDR2 SVGEGT. The CDR3 loop spans 14 amino acids. The ends were cut back, 6 bases at V and 7 bases at J, with 18 bases in the middle. As to this clonotype: Its antigen is unknown.

TCRdb independently ran MiXCR on the reads; one entry per CDR3 protein. Of roughly 500,000 distinct CDR3 sequences in the sample, around 35% were seen once. The clonotype was recovered from a human donor in good health (CMV status not recorded). Some clones in this sample may be carry-over from other donors' samples. Sample: cultured PBMCs, taken from culture after CMV antigen stimulation. This rearrangement joins TRBV6-2 or TRBV6-3 to TRBJ2-5, with D maybe TRBD2 (6 bases). CDR3 sequence: CASRTPLQEGTQYF. CDR3 sequence (DNA): TGTGCCAGCAGAACACCACTACAGGAGGGGACCCAGTACTTC.